Below are 17 T cell receptor beta chains sequenced from a single sample in a study of technical replicates of blood from several donors. Clones were sequenced by immunoSEQ multiplex PCR, and TCRdb holds only the in-frame ones, with some missing. The table has 60,000 to 80,000 clones, approximately 89% seen once. Sequenced material: PBMCs. Receptors were obtained from a human donor in good health. Some clones in this sample may be carry-over from other donors' samples.

The chain carries TRBV4-1 and TRBJ1-6, with a possible D match to TRBD1 (6 bases). V lost 4 bases to trimming and J lost 0 bases, with 19 bases between them. Germline V lookup: CDR1 MGHRA, CDR2 YSYEKL. The CDR3 is 19 amino acids. CDR3 loop: CASSPQPRQASSYNSPLHF. The DNA of the CDR3 is TGCGCCAGCAGCCCCCAACCGAGACAGGCGAGCTCCTATAATTCACCCCTCCACTTT.

V usage is TRBV18 and J usage is TRBJ2-5; 11 positions agree with TRBD2. The CDR3 extends over 16 amino acids. CDR1 KGHSH and CDR2 LQKENI come from the germline V gene. The junction had 2 bases not matched to a gene; V was cut back by 1 base and J by 1 base. The CDR3 DNA reads as TGTGCCAGCTCACCACTTAGCGGGGGGGCCCAAGAGACCCAGTACTTC. Encoded protein: CASSPLSGGAQETQYF.

The rearrangement links TRBV6-1 to TRBJ2-5; D possibly corresponds to TRBD1 (5 bases). Germline lookup yields CDR1 MNHNS and CDR2 SASEGT. Trimming removed 2 bases from V and 3 bases from J, with 13 bases in between. The CDR3 consists of 15 residues. CDR3 bases: TGTGCCAGCAGTGAATATTGGGGCTCGGAAGAGACCCAGTACTTC. Amino acid sequence: CASSEYWGSEETQYF.

This chain connects TRBV9 to TRBJ1-2; 7 nucleotides align to TRBD1. This CDR3 spans 14 amino acids. Per the germline V gene, CDR1 is SGDLS and CDR2 is YYNGEE. With V trimmed by 1 base and J by 8 bases, 8 bases remained unmatched. The CDR3 DNA sequence: TGTGCCAGCAGCGTAAATCCACAGGGGAACGGCTACACCTTC. It codes for CASSVNPQGNGYTF.

The V gene is TRBV14, the J gene TRBJ2-7; 8 bases are shared with TRBD1. The CDR3 has 20 amino acids. Germline CDR1 is SGHDN and CDR2 is FVKESK. V was pared by 4 bases and J by 2 bases, with 22 bases of the junction left unmatched. In DNA, the CDR3 is TGTGCCAGCAGCCGGCTACGTGCGACAGGGGTTAGCGGAGTACCCTACGAGCAGTACTTC. Protein: CASSRLRATGVSGVPYEQYF.

V usage is TRBV6-6 and J usage is TRBJ1-5; no firm D call. This CDR3 has 12 residues. Germline assignment: CDR1 MNHNY and CDR2 SVGAGI (reference sequence). The germline V and J ends were trimmed by 4 bases and 4 bases, with 5 bases remaining between them. The CDR3, as DNA: TGTGCCAGCAGTTCCGAGAATCAGCCCCAGCATTTT. Residues: CASSSENQPQHF.

V is TRBV6-1 and J is TRBJ1-5; 8 nucleotides align to TRBD1. With V trimmed by 3 bases and J by 6 bases, 13 bases remained unmatched. Germline V gene sequence: CDR1 MNHNS, CDR2 SASEGT. CDR3 length equals 17 residues. The CDR3 region has the DNA TGTGCCAGCAGTGATTTCCTCAGGGGGCCTCCAGGTCAGCCCCAGCATTTT. Residues: CASSDFLRGPPGQPQHF.

The rearrangement joins TRBV9 to TRBJ1-3; tentative D call: TRBD1 (5 bases). CDR1 SGDLS and CDR2 YYNGEE come from the germline V gene. Trimming left V 2 bases short and J 0 bases short, with 9 bases between. The CDR3 is 15 amino acids. The CDR3 reads CASSVGHNSGNTIYF. The CDR3 coding sequence is TGTGCCAGCAGCGTTGGACATAACTCTGGAAACACCATATATTTT.

This rearrangement joins TRBV19 to TRBJ1-6, with D tentatively TRBD1 (5 bases). Deletions cut 3 bases from V and 7 bases from J, with 10 bases between. The CDR3 runs to 14 residues. Germline V gene sequence: CDR1 LNHDA, CDR2 SQIVND (reference sequence). In DNA, the CDR3 is TGTGCCAGTAGTATTGGAGGGGACAATTCACCCCTCCACTTT. Amino acid sequence: CASSIGGDNSPLHF.

The gene calls are TRBV4-3 and TRBJ1-3, with a possible D match to TRBD1 (5 bases). Trimming cost V 4 bases and J 2 bases, with 24 bases left between them. The CDR3 runs 19 residues. The germline V gene has CDR1 LGHNA and CDR2 YSLEER. The CDR3 reads CASSRWLPRQTGTGNTIYF. Here the CDR3 DNA reads TGCGCCAGCAGCCGTTGGTTACCCCGACAGACCGGAACTGGAAACACCATATATTTT.

Concerning this clone itself: One end of the junction does not line up with germline, which may come from a read error. V and J are TRBV18 and TRBJ1-2; the D is unclear. Germline assignment: CDR1 KGHSH and CDR2 LQKENI. The CDR3 runs 15 residues. In nucleotides, the CDR3 is TGTGTCAGCTCACCGCCCCTTAGGAGCGGCTATGGCTACACCTTC. It codes for CVSSPPLRSGYGYTF.

This clone came up a few times. The chain combines TRBV4-2 with TRBJ1-3, with TRBD1 matching over 8 bases. Germline CDR1 is LGHNA and CDR2 is YNFKEQ. Trimming removed 5 bases from V and 3 bases from J; junction bases left unmatched: 6. This CDR3 has 15 amino acids. The CDR3 region has the DNA TGTGCCAGCAGCACCCGGACAGGGTTTGGAAACACCATATATTTT. As protein: CASSTRTGFGNTIYF.

Remarks on this clone: The germline gene is not matched at one end of the junction; a read error may be the cause. V usage is TRBV9 and J usage is TRBJ2-3; 9 bases match TRBD2. CDR3 length equals 12 residues. CDR1 and CDR2 (germline): SGDLS, YYNGEE. CDR3 sequence: CASSPAGGMALF. CDR3 sequence (DNA): TGTGCCAGCAGCCCAGCGGGGGGAATGGCCCTTTTT.

This chain uses TRBV2 with TRBJ2-7; TRBD2 aligns across 8 bases. V trimming: 2 bases; J trimming: 5 bases; junction bases outside the gene matches: 8. The CDR3 has 15 amino acids. Germline V gene sequence: CDR1 SNHLY, CDR2 FYNNEI. CDR3 in amino acids: CASSEPGLGLDEQYF. CDR3 coding DNA: TGTGCCAGCAGTGAACCGGGACTAGGTCTCGACGAGCAGTACTTC.

The chain uses TRBV27 and TRBJ1-3; D not resolved. The CDR3 length is 14 residues. Germline-derived CDR1 and CDR2 are MNHEY and SMNVEV (reference sequence). Deletions cut 7 bases from V and 1 base from J, with 11 bases between. The CDR3 DNA reads TGTGCCAGCAATCCTCAACGGTCTGGAAACACCATATATTTT. Translating it yields CASNPQRSGNTIYF.

This clone has a count of ten or more. The chain couples TRBV30 to TRBJ2-7; tentative D call: TRBD2 (6 bases). CDR3 length: 16 residues. Germline-derived CDR1 and CDR2 are GTSNPN and SVGIG (reference sequence). V shed 0 bases and J shed 0 bases, with 15 bases lying between them. CDR3 loop: CAWSVLAGSSSYEQYF. The DNA of the CDR3 is TGTGCCTGGAGTGTACTGGCGGGGTCAAGCTCCTACGAGCAGTACTTC.

This clone was counted a single time. The chain recombines TRBV19 with TRBJ1-5; D is uncertain. The germline V and J ends were trimmed by 2 bases and 0 bases, with 5 bases remaining between them. This CDR3 is built from 14 residues. Per germline, CDR1 LNHDA and CDR2 SQIVND (reference sequence). The CDR3 DNA reads as TGTGCCAGTAGTATACTTTATAGCAATCAGCCCCAGCATTTT. Encoded protein: CASSILYSNQPQHF. The full variable domain, rest sourced from reference TRBV19 and TRBJ1-5, is DGGITQSPKYLFRKEGQNVTLSCEQNLNHDAMYWYRQDPGQGLRLIYYSQIVNDFQKGDIAEGYSVSREKKESFPLTVTSAQKNPTAFYLCASSILYSNQPQHFGDGTRLSIL.